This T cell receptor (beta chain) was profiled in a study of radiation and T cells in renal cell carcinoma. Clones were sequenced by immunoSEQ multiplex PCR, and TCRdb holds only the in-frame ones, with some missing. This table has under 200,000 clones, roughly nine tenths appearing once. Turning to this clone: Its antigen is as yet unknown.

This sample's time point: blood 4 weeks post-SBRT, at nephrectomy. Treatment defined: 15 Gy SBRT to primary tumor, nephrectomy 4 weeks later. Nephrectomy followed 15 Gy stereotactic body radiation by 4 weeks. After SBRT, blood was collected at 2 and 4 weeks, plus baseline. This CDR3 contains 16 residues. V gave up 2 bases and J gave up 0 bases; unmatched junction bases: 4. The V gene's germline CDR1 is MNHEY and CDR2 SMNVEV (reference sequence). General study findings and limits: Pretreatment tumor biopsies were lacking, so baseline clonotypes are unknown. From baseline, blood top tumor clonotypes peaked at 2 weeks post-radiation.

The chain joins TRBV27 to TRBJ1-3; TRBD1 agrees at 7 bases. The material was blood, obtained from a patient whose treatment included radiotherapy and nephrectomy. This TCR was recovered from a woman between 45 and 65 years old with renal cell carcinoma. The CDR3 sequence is CASSLRQGISGNTIYF. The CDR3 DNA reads TGTGCCAGCAGTTTAAGACAGGGCATCTCTGGAAACACCATATATTTT.